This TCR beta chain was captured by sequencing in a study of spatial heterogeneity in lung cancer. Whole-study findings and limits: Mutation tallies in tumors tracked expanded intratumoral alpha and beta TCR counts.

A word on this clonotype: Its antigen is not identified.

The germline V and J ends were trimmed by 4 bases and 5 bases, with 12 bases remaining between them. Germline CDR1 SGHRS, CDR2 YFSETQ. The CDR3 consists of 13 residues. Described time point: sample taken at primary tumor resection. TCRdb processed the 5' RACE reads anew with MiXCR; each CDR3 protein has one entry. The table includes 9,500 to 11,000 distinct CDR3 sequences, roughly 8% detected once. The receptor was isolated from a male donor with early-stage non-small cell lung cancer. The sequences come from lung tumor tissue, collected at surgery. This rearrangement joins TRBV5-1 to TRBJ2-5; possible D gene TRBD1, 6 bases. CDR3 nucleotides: TGCGCCAGCAGCGGGGGCCCCGGGGAGACCCAGTACTTC. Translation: CASSGGPGETQYF.